One sample yielded the 29 T cell receptor beta chains listed below, sequenced in a study of regulatory T cells in long-lasting Graves disease. TCR beta libraries were built with iRepertoire HTBI primers and Arm-PCR of CDR3 regions. TCRdb re-called the multiplex PCR reads through MiXCR, storing one row per CDR3 protein. Counted here are hundreds of thousands of distinct CDR3 sequences, 15% to 18% occurring once; the ten biggest clones make up 22%. The time point is: newly diagnosed GD, antithyroid drugs for less than 3 months. From RNA extracted from PBMCs, the TCR library was made. The sequences come from peripheral blood mononuclear cells (PBMCs), collected at new diagnosis, from a patient treated with antithyroid drugs. These receptors came from a female donor with Graves disease.

The chain carries TRBV27 and TRBJ2-7; D is undetermined. Per the germline V gene, CDR1 is MNHEY and CDR2 is SMNVEV (reference sequence). Deletions cut 1 base from V and 6 bases from J, with 13 bases between. The CDR3 loop spans 14 amino acids. The CDR3: CASSLFPQSSEQYF. DNA for the CDR3: TGTGCCAGCAGTTTATTCCCCCAGAGCTCCGAGCAGTACTTC.

This chain joins TRBV3-1 and TRBJ1-1, with 9 bases aligning to TRBD1. The trim removed 4 bases at V and 4 bases at J, leaving 7 bases unmatched. The germline CDR1 and CDR2 sequences are LGHDT and YNNKEL (reference sequence). This CDR3 is 15 amino acids long. CDR3 nucleotide sequence: TGTGCCAGCAGCCCTGGGACAGGGCAGAGCACTGAAGCTTTCTTT. Residues: CASSPGTGQSTEAFF.

The chain recombines TRBV11-2 with TRBJ2-3; a weak D match, TRBD1 (5 bases). V was trimmed by 5 bases and J by 5 bases, leaving 11 bases between them. The CDR3 spans 13 residues. Germline V CDR1 and CDR2: SGHAT, FQNNGV. For the CDR3, the DNA is TGTGCCAGCAGCGTCGACAGTAAAGATACGCAGTATTTT. Translating gives CASSVDSKDTQYF.

This clonotype was seen ten or more times. The chain joins TRBV25-1 to TRBJ1-1; D is perhaps TRBD1 (6 bases). Germline CDR1 MGHDK, CDR2 SYGVNS. CDR3 length: 14 amino acids. V dropped 7 bases and J dropped 2 bases, with 14 bases sitting between them. CDR3 residues: CASTPQGGNTEAFF. The CDR3 coding sequence is TGTGCCAGCACCCCACAGGGCGGAAACACTGAAGCTTTCTTT. Looking up the rest from reference TRBV25-1 and TRBJ1-1 gives the full variable domain: EADIYQTPRYLVIGTGKKITLECSQTMGHDKMYWYQQDPGMELHLIHYSYGVNSTEKGDLSSESTVSRIRTEHFPLTLESARPSHTSQYLCASTPQGGNTEAFFGQGTRLTVV.

The sample holds many counts of this clonotype. The chain employs TRBV20-1 and TRBJ2-5; 11 bases are shared with TRBD2. The ends lost 0 bases at V and 4 bases at J; junction bases unmatched: 10. Germline V gene lookup returns CDR1 DFQATT and CDR2 SNEGSKA (reference sequence). The CDR3 is 17 amino acids. The DNA for the CDR3 is TGCAGTGCTAGAGATCCTGGTAGCGGGAGGGGCGGAGAGACCCAGTACTTC. Translated, it gives CSARDPGSGRGGETQYF.

In this sample, this clonotype turned up many times. The chain has TRBV13 and TRBJ2-1; TRBD2 aligns across 10 bases. J was trimmed by 4 bases and V by 5 bases; bases with no gene match: 5. CDR1 is PRHDT, CDR2 FYEKMQ, per germline (reference sequence). The CDR3 has 15 amino acids. The CDR3 nucleotides are TGTGCCAGCAGCATAGCGGGGGGCCTTTACAATGAGCAGTTCTTC. This codes for CASSIAGGLYNEQFF.

The table lists this clonotype with a few counts. This rearrangement joins TRBV24-1 to TRBJ2-2; TRBD1 matches 7 bases. Germline V gene lookup returns CDR1 KGHDR and CDR2 SFDVKD. The CDR3 covers 15 residues. The trim removed 3 bases at V and 5 bases at J, leaving 5 bases unmatched. CDR3 residues: CATSDRAGGTGELFF. The DNA for the CDR3 is TGTGCCACCAGTGATCGCGCAGGGGGTACCGGGGAGCTGTTTTTT.

This clonotype was observed many times. The chain has TRBV12-3 or TRBV12-4 and TRBJ1-4, with a tentative D call TRBD1 (6 bases). This CDR3 comprises 15 residues. Trimming shortened V by 6 bases and J by 5 bases, and 16 bases separated the two germline ends. In nucleotides, the CDR3 is TGTGCCAGCAGACCCCGGGACATCTTAAATGAAAAACTGTTTTTT. Translating it yields CASRPRDILNEKLFF.

The J gene is TRBJ2-5, the V gene TRBV6-5; a weak D match, TRBD2 (5 bases). V lost 2 bases to trimming and J lost 3 bases, with 16 bases between them. This CDR3 has 16 residues. Germline V gene sequence: CDR1 MNHEY, CDR2 SVGAGI. The CDR3 region has the DNA TGTGCCAGCAGTTACCCCCGTCGAGACGGGAAAGAGACCCAGTACTTC. Translation gives CASSYPRRDGKETQYF.

This chain connects TRBV6-2 or TRBV6-3 to TRBJ2-2; the D gene could be TRBD1 or TRBD2 (5 bases each). Germline V gene data show CDR1 as MNHEY and CDR2 as SVGEGT. This CDR3 comprises 16 residues. V was pared by 7 bases and J by 6 bases, with 21 bases between. The CDR3 sequence is CASNTLWGIGSGELFF. Written as DNA, the CDR3 is TGTGCCAGCAACACTCTGTGGGGGATAGGGTCCGGGGAGCTGTTTTTT.

This clonotype was seen repeatedly, ten times or more. The gene calls are TRBV20-1 and TRBJ1-6; maybe TRBD1 (6 bases). This CDR3 is 14 amino acids long. Germline CDR1 reads DFQATT; CDR2 reads SNEGSKA (reference sequence). Trimming took 6 bases from V and 7 from J, leaving 16 bases between them. CDR3 in DNA: TGCAGTGCGGAACGCAGGGGAAAGAATTCACCCCTCCACTTT. Amino acid sequence: CSAERRGKNSPLHF.

This clonotype has ten or more counts. The J gene is TRBJ1-1, the V gene TRBV27; D not resolved. The germline CDR1 and CDR2 sequences are MNHEY and SMNVEV (reference sequence). The length of the CDR3 is 17 residues. V was pared by 0 bases and J by 0 bases, with 14 bases between. The chain's CDR3 is CASSLSGWEAMNTEAFF. The CDR3 coding sequence is TGTGCCAGCAGTTTATCCGGCTGGGAGGCTATGAACACTGAAGCTTTCTTT.

At least ten counts were recorded for this clonotype. The V gene is TRBV4-1, the J gene TRBJ1-1, with 10 nucleotides matching TRBD1. The CDR3 extends over 16 amino acids. The junction had 8 bases not matched to a gene; V was cut back by 4 bases and J by 3 bases. Looked up from germline, CDR1 is MGHRA and CDR2 is YSYEKL. CDR3: CASSPDRGRADTEAFF. The DNA of the CDR3 is TGCGCCAGCAGCCCGGACAGGGGGAGGGCTGACACTGAAGCTTTCTTT.

This clonotype was detected ten times or more. The rearrangement joins TRBV10-3 to TRBJ1-3, with D uncertain. The CDR3 length is 15 residues. Trimming removed 0 bases from V and 3 bases from J, with 9 bases in between. Germline-derived CDR1 and CDR2 are ENHRY and SYGVKD. CDR3 sequence: CAISESRKGGNTIYF. The CDR3 DNA sequence: TGTGCCATCAGTGAGTCGAGGAAAGGTGGAAACACCATATATTTT.

This clonotype was observed a handful of times. The chain couples TRBV28 to TRBJ2-7, with a possible D match to TRBD2 (5 bases). Germline CDR1 reads MDHEN; CDR2 reads SYDVKM. The CDR3 is 15 residues long. Trimming pared 6 bases from V and 1 base from J, leaving 16 bases between. CDR3 sequence: CASRTPGERSYEQYF. The CDR3 DNA reads TGTGCCAGCAGAACCCCCGGGGAGCGGTCCTACGAGCAGTACTTC.

In this sample, this clonotype turned up many times. V is TRBV2 and J is TRBJ1-1; no reliable D call. The CDR3 extends over 16 amino acids. The germline V gene encodes CDR1 SNHLY and CDR2 FYNNEI. V lost 3 bases, J lost 1 base, and 15 bases lay in between. CDR3 sequence: CASSESRRFGNTEAFF. CDR3 DNA sequence: TGTGCCAGCAGTGAGAGTAGGCGATTTGGGAACACTGAAGCTTTCTTT.

This clonotype has a count of ten or more. This chain links TRBV4-1 with TRBJ1-3; no clear D gene. V gave up 0 bases and J gave up 0 bases, with 6 bases separating them. The CDR3 is 15 residues long. CDR1 MGHRA and CDR2 YSYEKL come from the germline V gene. CDR3 sequence reads: CASSQDSVSGNTIYF. In DNA form, the CDR3 reads TGCGCCAGCAGCCAAGATTCGGTCTCTGGAAACACCATATATTTT.

This clonotype was picked up a small number of times. The genes are TRBV18 and TRBJ2-2; no definite D call. The CDR3 spans 14 residues. Germline V gene data show CDR1 as KGHSH and CDR2 as LQKENI. Trimming took off 3 bases at V and 1 base at J, with 6 bases between the two ends. CDR3 DNA: TGTGCCAGCTCACCCTCGCAGAACACCGGGGAGCTGTTTTTT. Translation: CASSPSQNTGELFF.

This chain uses TRBV6-1 with TRBJ2-1, with 10 bases aligning to TRBD2. This CDR3 has 15 amino acids. J was trimmed by 7 bases and V by 10 bases; bases with no gene match: 13. Per the germline V gene, CDR1 is MNHNS and CDR2 is SASEGT. CDR3 sequence (DNA): TGTGCCACCACGGGGCTAGCGGGAGTCCTTAATGAGCAGTTCTTC. It translates to CATTGLAGVLNEQFF.

This clonotype was seen more than once but under ten times. It may be a read error: a sequence one base away is much more abundant. V usage is TRBV2 and J usage is TRBJ2-7; D is ambiguous. The CDR3 extends over 16 amino acids. From germline, CDR1 is SNHLY and CDR2 FYNNEI. CDR3 in DNA: TGTGCCAGCAGTGAAGCTCAGGACCCTTACACCTACGAGCAGCACTTC. Amino acids: CASSEAQDPYTYEQHF.

This chain links TRBV5-4 with TRBJ1-4, with no clear D. Trimming pared 2 bases from V and 5 bases from J, leaving 16 bases between. The CDR3 extends over 16 amino acids. Per the germline V gene, CDR1 is SGHNT and CDR2 is YYREEE (reference sequence). CDR3 nucleotide sequence: TGTGCCAGCAGCTTTGCGGCTTTAGGAGAAAATGAAAAACTGTTTTTT. Translation: CASSFAALGENEKLFF.

This clonotype was observed many times. The rearrangement links TRBV4-1 to TRBJ2-1, with D hard to call. There are 13 residues in the CDR3. In germline, CDR1 is MGHRA, CDR2 YSYEKL. The V end was cut by 0 bases, the J end by 8 bases, with 8 bases between. The DNA for the CDR3 is TGCGCCAGCAGCCAAGAGTCGGCACATGAGCAGTTCTTC. This translates into CASSQESAHEQFF.

This chain connects TRBV27 to TRBJ2-7, with D possibly being TRBD2 (5 bases). There are 13 residues in the CDR3. The V end lost 3 bases, the J end lost 5 bases, and 11 bases lay between the germline ends. Germline V gene lookup returns CDR1 MNHEY and CDR2 SMNVEV (reference sequence). The CDR3 bases are TGTGCCAGCAGTTTCCGGGAAGGACACGAGCAGTACTTC. It translates to CASSFREGHEQYF.

This clonotype appeared many times. The chain couples TRBV3-1 to TRBJ1-1; D remains unclear. Germline assignment: CDR1 LGHDT and CDR2 YNNKEL (reference sequence). The CDR3 contains 12 residues. The V gene lost 8 bases and the J gene lost 2 bases, with 9 bases spanning the gap. The CDR3 reads CASQTVNTEAFF. CDR3 coding DNA: TGTGCCAGCCAGACGGTTAACACTGAAGCTTTCTTT.

A few counts support this clonotype. The V call is TRBV6-1, the J call TRBJ2-2, with 8 bases identical to TRBD1. This CDR3 contains 15 residues. The V segment lost 6 bases and the J segment 0 bases; nucleotides outside the gene matches: 3. CDR1 is MNHNS, CDR2 SASEGT, per germline. The CDR3 DNA reads TGTGCCAGCAGCGGACAGGGCCCGAACACCGGGGAGCTGTTTTTT. Translated, it gives CASSGQGPNTGELFF.

This clonotype came up many times. The genes are TRBV13 and TRBJ1-2; 7 positions agree with TRBD1. The V and J ends lost 4 bases and 2 bases, in that order; junction bases with no gene match: 7. The CDR3 length is 15 residues. The germline gives CDR1 PRHDT, CDR2 FYEKMQ (reference sequence). DNA for the CDR3: TGTGCCAGCAGCTACCCGGGACAGCCAAACTATGGCTACACCTTC. It codes for CASSYPGQPNYGYTF.

The chain links TRBV12-3 or TRBV12-4 to TRBJ2-5; TRBD2 matches at 12 bases. The last part of the DNA fits TRBJ2-1 better; the J call may be wrong. This CDR3 spans 16 amino acids. CDR3 in amino acids: CASSFSPGLAGSKQFF. The CDR3 DNA follows: TGTGCCAGCAGTTTTTCCCCCGGACTAGCGGGAAGTAAGCAGTTCTTC.

At least ten counts were recorded for this clonotype. V gene TRBV20-1 combines with J gene TRBJ2-7; D is unresolved. Per the germline V gene, CDR1 is DFQATT and CDR2 is SNEGSKA (reference sequence). CDR3 length: 12 residues. V dropped 3 bases and J dropped 2 bases, with 8 bases sitting between them. The CDR3 loop reads CSARDGTYEQYF. The CDR3 DNA sequence: TGCAGTGCTAGGGACGGCACCTACGAGCAGTACTTC.

This clonotype was observed at least ten times. CDR3 nucleotides: TGTGCCAGCAGCCTCTACCTTAGCAACGAGCAGTACTTC. This encodes CASSLYLSNEQYF. The chain joins TRBV7-2 to TRBJ2-7, with D hard to call. Trimming took 5 bases from V and 5 from J, leaving 13 bases between them. Germline values: CDR1 SGHTA, CDR2 FQGNSA. The CDR3 has 13 amino acids.